The 23 T cell receptor beta chains below were found in one sample sequenced in a study of blood T cell repertoires in COVID-19. Profiling relied on immunoSEQ multiplex PCR, and the TCRdb table lists in-frame clones only, not all of them. The sample includes about 200,000 clones, around 90% of them seen just once. Sample: peripheral blood. These receptors all come from a man aged 45-65 years with acute or convalescent COVID-19.

This chain connects TRBV2 to TRBJ1-4; D may be TRBD1 (6 bases). This CDR3 contains 13 residues. V dropped 4 bases and J dropped 11 bases, with 14 bases sitting between them. Per the germline V gene, CDR1 is SNHLY and CDR2 is FYNNEI. CDR3 nucleotide sequence: TGTGCCAGCAGTGGCAACAGGGAACTTAAACTGTTTTTT. This translates into CASSGNRELKLFF.

This clone was observed a handful of times. V usage is TRBV18 and J usage is TRBJ2-7; D is unresolved. V lost 5 bases, J lost 3 bases, and 11 bases lay in between. Germline V gene lookup returns CDR1 KGHSH and CDR2 LQKENI. The CDR3 covers 13 residues. The DNA for the CDR3 is TGTGCCAGCTCATATAGCAGAGTCTACGAGCAGTACGTC. Encoded protein: CASSYSRVYEQYV.

The genes are TRBV5-6 and TRBJ2-2; TRBD1 aligns across 9 bases. The junction had 1 base not matched to a gene; V was cut back by 1 base and J by 3 bases. Germline assignment: CDR1 SGHDT and CDR2 YYEEEE. The CDR3 totals 15 residues. CDR3 DNA sequence: TGTGCCAGCAGCTTGTGGGACAGGGACACCGGGGAGCTGTTTTTT. It is translated as CASSLWDRDTGELFF.

This chain links TRBV24-1 with TRBJ1-1; TRBD1 matches 7 bases. Germline trimming cut 9 bases from V and 4 bases from J; bases unmatched to any gene: 7. The CDR3 spans 13 residues. Germline CDR1 KGHDR, CDR2 SFDVKD. CDR3 in DNA: TGTGCCACCGAGGGGGCGGCGGGCACTGAAGCTTTCTTT. Translating it yields CATEGAAGTEAFF.

This chain uses TRBV19 with TRBJ2-5; 14 bases are shared with TRBD2. V trimming: 4 bases; J trimming: 5 bases; junction bases outside the gene matches: 6. The CDR3 has 16 amino acids. From germline, CDR1 is LNHDA and CDR2 SQIVND (reference sequence). The CDR3 bases are TGTGCCAGTAGTAGGACTAGCGGGAGGAGTTTTGAGACCCAGTACTTC. This sequence encodes CASSRTSGRSFETQYF.

The chain couples TRBV6-4 to TRBJ2-1; 11 positions agree with TRBD2. This CDR3 contains 15 residues. J lost 4 bases, V lost 9 bases, and 8 bases had no gene match. The germline gives CDR1 MRHNA, CDR2 SNTAGT. DNA of the CDR3: TGTGCCAGTTCGACTAGCGGGGCCCCTTACAATGAGCAGTTCTTC. This gives the protein CASSTSGAPYNEQFF.

The V gene is TRBV19, the J gene TRBJ2-1; D might be TRBD2 (6 bases). The CDR3 covers 14 residues. Germline CDR1 is LNHDA and CDR2 is SQIVND (reference sequence). V lost 3 bases and J lost 8, with 14 bases in between. The CDR3 DNA reads TGTGCCAGTAGTATCTTAGGAGGGAGCGATGAGCAGTTCTTC. Translating it yields CASSILGGSDEQFF.

The chain recombines TRBV27 with TRBJ1-2; 10 nucleotides align to TRBD1. This CDR3 has 14 residues. V was pared by 3 bases and J by 4 bases, with 2 bases of the junction left unmatched. Germline assignment: CDR1 MNHEY and CDR2 SMNVEV (reference sequence). The CDR3 nucleotides read TGTGCCAGCAGTTTGACAGGGGGCGTCTATGGCTACACCTTC. Its translation: CASSLTGGVYGYTF.

This clone was seen once. V gene TRBV2 combines with J gene TRBJ1-1; TRBD1 matches at 8 bases. Germline CDR1 SNHLY, CDR2 FYNNEI. The CDR3 contains 15 residues. V lost 4 bases and J lost 7; bases outside the gene matches: 11. The CDR3 region is CASSVQGARVGEAFF. CDR3 nucleotides: TGTGCCAGCAGTGTTCAGGGGGCGCGAGTGGGTGAAGCTTTCTTT. Full variable domain (remainder filled in from reference TRBV2 and TRBJ1-1): EPEVTQTPSHQVTQMGQEVILRCVPISNHLYFYWYRQILGQKVEFLVSFYNNEISEKSEIFDDQFSVERPDGSNFTLKIRSTKLEDSAMYFCASSVQGARVGEAFFGQGTRLTVV.

The sample holds one count of this clone. The gene calls are TRBV7-8 and TRBJ2-1; D might be TRBD2 (6 bases). Germline CDR1 is SGHVS and CDR2 is FQNEAQ. Trimming stripped 1 base from V and 8 bases from J, with 9 bases between. The length of the CDR3 is 13 residues. The CDR3 here is CASSLGSSDEQFF. In nucleotides, the CDR3 is TGTGCCAGCAGCTTAGGGTCTAGCGATGAGCAGTTCTTC.

This clone appeared once. The chain couples TRBV6-2 or TRBV6-3 to TRBJ1-1, with D hard to call. The V end lost 4 bases, the J end lost 11 bases, and 17 bases lay between the germline ends. There are 13 residues in the CDR3. Germline CDR1 MNHEY, CDR2 SVGEGT. The DNA for the CDR3 is TGTGCCAGCAGTTCAAGCCCCACGGGTGGGGCTTTCTTT. Protein product: CASSSSPTGGAFF.

The V call is TRBV2, the J call TRBJ2-3; TRBD2 matches 9 bases. J was trimmed by 3 bases and V by 6 bases; bases with no gene match: 10. Germline CDR1 and CDR2: SNHLY and FYNNEI. The CDR3 sequence is 16 residues long. The CDR3 spells CASSRLAGQRTDTQYF. The CDR3, as DNA: TGTGCCAGCAGCAGGCTAGCGGGGCAGAGGACAGATACGCAGTATTTT.

The chain uses TRBV4-3 and TRBJ1-3; D is possibly TRBD1 (5 bases). V was cut by 2 bases and J by 8 bases, with 19 bases left in between. The CDR3 extends over 16 amino acids. CDR1 is LGHNA, CDR2 YSLEER, per germline. CDR3 bases: TGCGCCAGCAGCCAATCTACCGGGACTCCGGGAGACACCATATATTTT. As protein: CASSQSTGTPGDTIYF.

V gene TRBV7-3 combines with J gene TRBJ2-3; D uncertain. Deletions cut 4 bases from V and 3 bases from J, with 8 bases between. The germline V gene encodes CDR1 SGHTA and CDR2 FQGTGA. The CDR3 loop spans 13 amino acids. CDR3 amino acids: CASSYQRTDTQYF. The CDR3 DNA is TGTGCCAGCAGCTACCAGCGTACAGATACGCAGTATTTT.

The rearrangement uses TRBV6-5 and TRBJ2-2; D remains ambiguous. CDR1 is MNHEY, CDR2 SVGAGI, per germline. The CDR3 length is 15 residues. The V end lost 6 bases, the J end lost 0 bases, and 11 bases lay between the germline ends. The CDR3 sequence: CASSSWAANTGELFF. DNA of the CDR3: TGTGCCAGCAGCTCTTGGGCAGCGAACACCGGGGAGCTGTTTTTT.

The chain is built from TRBV7-3 and TRBJ2-1; the D is unclear. The germline gives CDR1 SGHTA, CDR2 FQGTGA. Trimming cost V 3 bases and J 4 bases, with 7 bases left between them. The CDR3 spans 13 residues. CDR3 coding DNA: TGTGCCAGCAGCTTTACTAAATACAATGAGCAGTTCTTC. Translating it yields CASSFTKYNEQFF.

The chain recombines TRBV6-4 with TRBJ2-2; tentative D call: TRBD1 (6 bases). CDR1 is MRHNA, CDR2 SNTAGT, per germline. Trimming removed 6 bases at V and 4 bases at J, with 12 bases between. This CDR3 region has 14 residues. The CDR3 sequence: CASRADSSTGELFF. CDR3 nucleotides: TGTGCCAGCAGAGCGGACAGCTCCACCGGGGAGCTGTTTTTT.

The chain recombines TRBV5-1 with TRBJ2-2, with D maybe TRBD2 (6 bases). CDR3 length: 19 residues. V was pared by 0 bases and J by 0 bases, with 18 bases between. CDR1 and CDR2 from the germline V gene are SGHRS and YFSETQ. The chain's CDR3 is CASSLGWRDTHTNTGELFF. DNA of the CDR3: TGCGCCAGCAGCTTGGGTTGGCGGGATACTCATACGAACACCGGGGAGCTGTTTTTT.

The CDR3 reads CASSVEGRDGDIQYF. The DNA for the CDR3 is TGTGCCAGCAGCGTAGAGGGGCGGGACGGGGACATTCAGTACTTC. V gene TRBV9 combines with J gene TRBJ2-4; D is possibly TRBD2 (6 bases). The V gene lost 0 bases and the J gene lost 8 bases, with 15 bases spanning the gap. The CDR3 spans 15 residues. Per the germline V gene, CDR1 is SGDLS and CDR2 is YYNGEE.

V is TRBV11-2 and J is TRBJ1-2; 11 bases line up with TRBD1. The CDR3 loop spans 14 amino acids. Unmatched junction bases numbered 4, after V lost 5 bases and J lost 5 bases. The germline gives CDR1 SGHAT, CDR2 FQNNGV. DNA for the CDR3: TGTGCCAGCAGCGCAGGGACAGGGGGTTATGGCTACACCTTC. Translating gives CASSAGTGGYGYTF. Looking up the rest from reference TRBV11-2 and TRBJ1-2 gives the full variable domain: EAGVAQSPRYKIIEKRQSVAFWCNPISGHATLYWYQQILGQGPKLLIQFQNNGVVDDSQLPKDRFSAERLKGVDSTLKIQPAKLEDSAVYLCASSAGTGGYGYTFGSGTRLTVV.

This clone was counted a few times. The gene calls are TRBV25-1 and TRBJ1-5; 9 nucleotides agree with TRBD1. This CDR3 has 14 residues. V trimming: 2 bases; J trimming: 6 bases; junction bases outside the gene matches: 2. Germline CDR1 and CDR2: MGHDK and SYGVNS. The CDR3 region has the DNA TGTGCCAGCAGTGAAGGGACAGGGTCTCAGCCCCAGCATTTT. It yields the protein CASSEGTGSQPQHF.

The V call is TRBV5-1, the J call TRBJ1-1; perhaps TRBD1 as D (6 bases). Trimming removed 4 bases from V and 0 bases from J, with 10 bases in between. The germline V gene encodes CDR1 SGHRS and CDR2 YFSETQ. This CDR3 has 14 residues. The CDR3: CASSEGHLNTEAFF. As DNA, the CDR3 is TGCGCCAGCAGCGAGGGACATTTGAACACTGAAGCTTTCTTT.

In DNA, the CDR3 is TGTGCCAGCAGCGTAGGGAGTAGCGGGATTTACGAGCAGTACTTC. Translating gives CASSVGSSGIYEQYF. This rearrangement joins TRBV7-2 to TRBJ2-7; 8 positions match TRBD2. The germline V gene encodes CDR1 SGHTA and CDR2 FQGNSA. CDR3 length: 15 residues. J lost 4 bases, V lost 5 bases, and 10 bases had no gene match.